Included here is one T cell receptor (beta chain) sequence, with context. Its antigen is currently not known. The record has no base qualities; no much larger clone is one base away. The entry originates in a study of cytomegalovirus exposure and HLA in healthy donors (dated by TCRdb to 2016 to 2017). Looking at the study overall: In an earlier analysis of fewer than 750 of the donors, approximately 300 Gb of sequence data and 120 million or so unique TCR beta sequences from about 179 million T cells were reported. An early release covering 500 to 750 HLA-typed donors comprised approximately 300 gigabases of sequencing data and roughly 85 million unique TCR sequences. Of the roughly 420 genotyped donors, 81% were placed in the genetic ancestry cluster associated with self-reported Caucasian donors. The study was designed to test whether signatures of past pathogen exposure could be identified by cataloging public T cell receptors. The study used immunosequencing to profile the T cell repertoires of approximately 650 subjects and linked those repertoires to cytomegalovirus serostatus. Besides the first cohort of roughly 700 subjects, a separate validation cohort made up of roughly 120 different subjects was used. To predict cytomegalovirus infection status, the study combined high-throughput TCR immunosequencing, statistical association of individual TCRs with disease status, and machine learning. A later analysis re-analyzed previously published TCR beta repertoires from approximately 670 donors and added high-resolution HLA genotyping to study TCR occurrence patterns. In the later analysis, no new phenotypic data were used to find candidate immune exposures; instead, reliance was placed on TCR beta sequences and their occurrence across donors. To decide whether each TCR beta V gene segment behaved as functional or pseudogenic, an earlier analysis of 587 of the donors relied on high-throughput TCR beta sequencing. Donor age, sex, ethnicity and CMV serostatus were compiled together with the repertoire data. A later genetic analysis used genome-wide SNP genotypes for about three fifths of the 666 donors, treating that subset as a discovery cohort. All discovery cohort repertoires had been generated using a single sequencing platform. HLA typing covered class I and class II loci at four-digit resolution. Typing coverage differed by locus: A, B, C, DRB1 and DQB1 were typed in about 620-640 donors, DQA1 in 500 to 550, DPA1 in around 610, and DPB1 in just under 480. About five DR-DQ haplotypes were treated as single units for association and clustering because of strong linkage in the cohort. Across approximately 400 genotyped donors of the cohort, an average of 235,054 unique TCR beta nucleotide sequences per donor were sequenced, and approximately 17% of those sequences were non-productive.

General conclusions and limits of the study: Because counts were too low, roughly 17 rarely observed V segments, including chromosome 9 orphons, were left out of the earlier analysis of several hundred of the donors. CMV serostatus was the only immune exposure information available for the cohort. Some IMGT-functional V segments, including TRBV6-2 and TRBV6-3, could not be told apart with the 87-base-pair reads, so those segments were excluded. In this cohort, only TCR beta chains were sequenced, and detectable features were limited by the absence of alpha or paired-chain data. A total of around 150 TCR beta chains were listed by the study as associated with cytomegalovirus. The presence/absence analyses assumed that sequencing depth was roughly uniform across donors, and that assumption may not be true. In vitro tests confirmed that a few of the cytomegalovirus-associated TCR beta chains recognize cytomegalovirus antigens. An earlier analysis of around 540 of the donors showed that most TCR beta V segments appeared in productive rearrangements either about 90% or about 30% of the time, which broadly matched IMGT annotations. According to a later analysis, TCR association rates differed among HLA loci, with DRB1 alleles showing the most associated TCRs and HLA-C alleles showing the fewest. Because HLA typing was missing for some donors at each locus, association tests included only the typed subset. The authors suggested that the approach could potentially be extended to other disease states and immunological phenotypes. A later analysis reported that several top co-occurrence clusters appeared linked to parvovirus B19, influenza, CMV and Epstein-Barr virus. A further reported finding was that TCR beta sequences accurately predicted the HLA-A and HLA-B alleles for most subjects in the first cohort. Most CMV-associated TCR beta chains appeared to be HLA-restricted in a later analysis, and the HLA associations seemed to be driven largely by CMV exposure. Across donors, most TCR sequences were observed very rarely, whereas some public TCRs were present in many individuals. Correlated functional status among segregating V segments might be attributable to linkage disequilibrium, but an unknown experimental factor could not be ruled out. In a later analysis, about 17,000 TCR beta sequences were associated with specific HLA alleles at a false discovery rate of 0.05. In a later analysis, HLA-associated TCR beta chains showed more clonal expansion and lower generation probabilities than non-associated chains that were equally common. The sequencing pipeline was judged likely to have produced a cluster of highly shared sequence variants as a technical artifact. When HLA alleles, especially DR and DQ, strongly co-occurred, attributing TCR associations to individual alleles was difficult. In a later genetic analysis, fewer N-insertions in productive TCRs were reported among donors in an Asian-associated ancestry cluster than the approximately 710-donor mean. V-gene and J-gene trimming of TCR beta chains was associated with a missense DCLRE1C variant in a later genetic analysis, and the association was replicated in an independent cohort. Cytomegalovirus status was reported to be diagnosed by the classifier with high specificity and sensitivity in both the original and validation cohorts.

Library preparation employed the immunoSEQ multiplex PCR assay. The multiplex PCR relied on a mix of 60 forward primers for TCR Vbeta segments and 13 reverse primers for TCR Jbeta segments. The CDR3 region of rearranged TCR beta genes was amplified from genomic DNA with a multiplex PCR assay. The amplified TCR beta libraries were sequenced on the Illumina HiSeq System as 87-base-pair reads. From the authors' description of their analysis: Across the roughly 700 repertoires, a later analysis counted tens of millions of unique TCR beta chains, 8.5 million to 12 million of which were shared by at least two donors. Raw reads were error-corrected and collapsed into unique sequences by a nearest-neighbor algorithm in which closely related sequences were merged to remove PCR and sequencing errors. Alignment of CDR3 sequences to IMGT reference sequences was used to assign V, D and J gene segments. For a sequence to be retained, a match of at least six nucleotides to both a V gene segment and a J gene segment was required. Rearrangements were classified as productive when the CDR3 lacked stop codons and remained in frame with V and J, and all other rearrangements were classified as non-productive. Following IMGT convention, CDR3 was defined as the stretch from the second conserved V-encoded cysteine to the conserved J-encoded phenylalanine. In an earlier analysis of approximately 590 of the donors, sequences lacking an unambiguous match to a single V gene segment were excluded. An earlier analysis of 500 to 700 of the donors classified V segments as functional when productive rearrangements were above 56.7% and as segregating when the standard deviation between donors was above 5%. A statistical classification framework was built to diagnose cytomegalovirus status from the catalog of TCR beta chain sequences. V and J gene assignment, in a later analysis, came from comparing TCR nucleotide sequences with IMGT/GENE-DB human TR gene sequences. The TCRdist pipeline was used in a later analysis to assign CDR3 sequences and most-parsimonious VDJ recombination scenarios. In a later analysis, every TCR beta chain was defined by the combination of its CDR3 amino acid sequence and its V-gene family, and reads without a unique V-gene family were dropped. As a way to deal with suspected cross-contamination and a sequencing artifact, a later analysis dropped 450 to 600 nucleotide sequences that were highly shared and had low generation probability. For each public chain, a later analysis derived a clonal expansion index from normalized ranks of inferred template counts within each repertoire. In a later analysis, generation probabilities were computed using a VDJ recombination model fitted to out-of-frame rearrangements, and the results were checked against IGoR. In a later analysis, TCR-TCR, TCR-HLA and TCR-CMV co-occurrence was scored with hypergeometric tests, and a repertoire-size bias correction was applied to TCR pairs. To estimate false discovery rates, a later analysis permuted the HLA or CMV assignments 20 times. In a later analysis, co-occurring TCRs were grouped using DBSCAN, with TCRdist sequence similarity added in when clustering inside HLA-allele-positive subsets. Co-occurrence clustering excluded repertoires with fewer than 30,000 or more than 120,000 public chains, plus five with anomalous nucleotide sharing. The table was pulled from immuneACCESS by TCRdb, which kept in-frame rearrangements only. Such tables lose some clones; where checked, under half of the loss comes from unresolved V genes, and the rest has no known cause. The V and J calls and the clone size are those of that table, but D and trimming were determined from the DNA. The sample contains about 150,000 clones, roughly 63% of them found a single time. Roughly 7% of the sample comes from the top ten.

CDR1 and CDR2 were assigned from the germline V gene as SGHTA and FQGNSA. From the cysteine through the phenylalanine, the CDR3 covers 13 amino acids. Only the CDR3 portion is preserved as DNA: 39 bases, with reading frame beginning at the first base. V is shortened by 1 base, J by 1 base, and the region joining them spans 5 bases. In total, approximately 610 healthy bone marrow donors made up the cohort. Cohort members were all nominally healthy when sampled, although unrecorded immune exposures were likely present. The donor tested CMV seropositive, placing the donor among the roughly 300 seropositive members of the cohort. Every donor gave a peripheral blood sample, and the peripheral blood mononuclear cells from that sample were used for TCR beta sequencing. Genomic DNA was extracted from the blood cell samples with the Qiagen DNeasy Blood Extraction Kit.

The sequence is built from TRBV7-2 and TRBJ2-7, with an unclear D gene assignment. The TCR comes from a woman aged 60-70 years in good health and CMV-seropositive. Material for sequencing was PBMCs. For the CDR3, the sequence is CASSLGPSYEQYF. In nucleotide form, the sequence is TGTGCCAGCAGCTTAGGTCCTTCCTACGAGCAGTACTTC.